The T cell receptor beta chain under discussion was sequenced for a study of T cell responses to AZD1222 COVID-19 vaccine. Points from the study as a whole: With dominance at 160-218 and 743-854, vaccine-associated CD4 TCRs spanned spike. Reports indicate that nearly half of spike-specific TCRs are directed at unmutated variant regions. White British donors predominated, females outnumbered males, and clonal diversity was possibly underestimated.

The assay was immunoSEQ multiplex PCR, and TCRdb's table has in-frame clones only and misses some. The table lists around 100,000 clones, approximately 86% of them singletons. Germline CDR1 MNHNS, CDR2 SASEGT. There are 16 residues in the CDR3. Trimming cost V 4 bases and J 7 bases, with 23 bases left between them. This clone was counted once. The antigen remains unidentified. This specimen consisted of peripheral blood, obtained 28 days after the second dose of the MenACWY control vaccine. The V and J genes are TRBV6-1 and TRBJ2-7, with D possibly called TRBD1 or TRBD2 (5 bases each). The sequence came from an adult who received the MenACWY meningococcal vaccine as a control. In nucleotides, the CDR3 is TGTGCCAGCAGTGGGGGGAACTGGGGGTCCAAAGGGGAGCAGTACTTC. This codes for CASSGGNWGSKGEQYF.